One sample yielded the 31 T cell receptor beta chains listed below, sequenced in a study of cytomegalovirus exposure and HLA in healthy donors. This PCR relied on a set of 60 Vbeta primers and 13 Jbeta primers. Here immunoSEQ multiplex PCR was the method, and the copy in TCRdb shows in-frame clones only, minus some. The sample lists 100,000 or so clones, about 70% occurring once. The sequenced material came from PBMCs. All receptors derive from a man aged 25 to 45 in good health and CMV-seronegative.

The genes are TRBV7-2 and TRBJ2-2; a possible D gene is TRBD2 (6 bases). CDR3 length: 14 residues. The V gene lost 2 bases and the J gene lost 6 bases, with 10 bases spanning the gap. The V gene's germline CDR1 is SGHTA and CDR2 FQGNSA. CDR3 nucleotide sequence: TGTGCCAGCAGCTTACGTTCGGGAGCCGGGGAGCTGTTTTTT. It translates to CASSLRSGAGELFF.

In its sample, this clone was seen a few times. The chain carries TRBV7-2 and TRBJ2-7; 10 bases are shared with TRBD2. The ends lost 2 bases at V and 6 bases at J; junction bases unmatched: 13. Germline V gene lookup returns CDR1 SGHTA and CDR2 FQGNSA. The CDR3 spans 17 residues. The CDR3 here is CASSLSPSLAGASEQYF. CDR3 in DNA: TGTGCCAGCAGCTTAAGCCCCTCCCTAGCGGGAGCGAGCGAGCAGTACTTC.

This chain links TRBV7-9 with TRBJ2-3, with 9 bases matching TRBD2. This CDR3 has 15 residues. Germline V gene sequence: CDR1 SEHNR, CDR2 FQNEAQ (reference sequence). V dropped 4 bases and J dropped 1; count of bases not matched to a gene: 3. The CDR3 DNA sequence: TGTGCCAGCAGCTCAGCGGGAGGTCGCACAGATACGCAGTATTTT. Its translation is CASSSAGGRTDTQYF.

The rearrangement joins TRBV11-2 to TRBJ1-1; D gene ambiguous. Germline V gene sequence: CDR1 SGHAT, CDR2 FQNNGV. The CDR3 is 13 amino acids. The ends were cut back, 2 bases at V and 3 bases at J, with 7 bases in the middle. CDR3 in DNA: TGTGCCAGCAGCTTAAGCGCGTACACTGAAGCTTTCTTT. Protein: CASSLSAYTEAFF. The variable domain in full, with the rest retrieved from reference TRBV11-2 and TRBJ1-1, is EAGVAQSPRYKIIEKRQSVAFWCNPISGHATLYWYQQILGQGPKLLIQFQNNGVVDDSQLPKDRFSAERLKGVDSTLKIQPAKLEDSAVYLCASSLSAYTEAFFGQGTRLTVV.

This clone has only a few counts. The chain recombines TRBV29-1 with TRBJ1-4; 10 bases are a match to TRBD1. V trimming: 6 bases; J trimming: 8 bases; junction bases outside the gene matches: 6. Germline V CDR1 and CDR2: SQVTM, ANQGSEA. This CDR3 has 13 residues. The CDR3 loop reads CSVGTGATEKLFF. The CDR3 DNA follows: TGCAGCGTGGGGACAGGGGCCACCGAAAAACTGTTTTTT.

The chain uses TRBV10-3 and TRBJ2-1; TRBD2 agrees at 11 bases. After removal of 3 bases from V and 0 bases from J, the junction contained 4 bases not matched to a gene. Germline CDR1 reads ENHRY; CDR2 reads SYGVKD. CDR3 length equals 17 residues. The CDR3 DNA reads TGTGCCATCAGTGATAGCGGGAGGGCCGGCTCCTACAATGAGCAGTTCTTC. It codes for CAISDSGRAGSYNEQFF.

A few counts support this clone. The CDR3 DNA reads as TGTGCCAGCAGCGAGGAGGGGGCCAATGAGCAGTTCTTC. This encodes CASSEEGANEQFF. The chain employs TRBV28 and TRBJ2-1, with a tentative D call TRBD1 (7 bases). The CDR3 consists of 13 residues. V gave up 6 bases and J gave up 6 bases, with 12 bases separating them. Germline V gives CDR1 MDHEN, CDR2 SYDVKM.

This chain links TRBV5-4 with TRBJ2-1; D remains ambiguous. The CDR3 has 13 residues. Germline V gene data show CDR1 as SGHNT and CDR2 as YYREEE (reference sequence). V dropped 4 bases and J dropped 9 bases, with 14 bases sitting between them. Written as DNA, the CDR3 is TGTGCCAGCAGCCCCACTTCATCTGCTGAGCAGTTCTTC. Translated: CASSPTSSAEQFF.

The chain is built from TRBV10-1 and TRBJ2-7; 10 nucleotides align to TRBD1. With 7 bases clipped from V and 2 bases from J, the junction kept 17 bases outside the gene matches. Germline V gene lookup returns CDR1 WNHNN and CDR2 SYGVQD (reference sequence). This CDR3 is 18 amino acids long. The CDR3 is CASTKIPTGDRGTYEQYF. The CDR3 nucleotides are TGCGCCAGCACGAAAATCCCAACCGGGGACAGGGGCACCTACGAGCAGTACTTC.

V gene TRBV6-1 combines with J gene TRBJ1-5; possibly TRBD1 for D (5 bases). Looked up from germline, CDR1 is MNHNS and CDR2 is SASEGT. The V end lost 9 bases, the J end lost 2 bases, and 14 bases lay between the germline ends. The CDR3 runs 14 residues. The CDR3 nucleotides are TGTGCCAGTAATCAGGGTCAGGGCAATCAGCCCCAGCATTTT. This gives the protein CASNQGQGNQPQHF.

This clone showed up just a few times. The chain employs TRBV2 and TRBJ2-3; 11 nucleotides agree with TRBD2. This CDR3 spans 16 amino acids. The J segment lost 0 bases and the V segment lost 3 bases, leaving 2 bases of the junction unmatched. Germline CDR1 SNHLY, CDR2 FYNNEI. The CDR3 coding sequence is TGTGCCAGCAGTGATGGGACTAGCGGAAGCACAGATACGCAGTATTTT. The encoded protein is CASSDGTSGSTDTQYF.

The chain carries TRBV7-2 and TRBJ1-3, with TRBD1 matching 8 bases. The CDR3 runs to 17 residues. V lost 5 bases and J lost 0; bases outside the gene matches: 9. The V gene's germline CDR1 is SGHTA and CDR2 FQGNSA. The CDR3 loop is CASSAGTGPSSGNTIYF. CDR3 DNA sequence: TGTGCCAGCAGCGCCGGGACAGGTCCATCCTCTGGAAACACCATATATTTT.

The chain carries TRBV7-2 and TRBJ2-5; 11 nucleotides align to TRBD2. Germline-derived CDR1 and CDR2 are SGHTA and FQGNSA. Trimming removed 1 base from V and 5 bases from J; junction bases left unmatched: 6. The CDR3 spans 16 residues. DNA for the CDR3: TGTGCCAGCAGCTTAGGACTAGCGGGAATCGGGGAGACCCAGTACTTC. Amino acids: CASSLGLAGIGETQYF.

The J gene is TRBJ2-3, the V gene TRBV15; TRBD1 matches at 9 bases. Germline V gene sequence: CDR1 LNHNV, CDR2 YYDKDF (reference sequence). The CDR3 is made up of 14 amino acids. The junction had 5 bases not matched to a gene; V was cut back by 6 bases and J by 4 bases. The CDR3, as DNA: TGTGCCACCAGTAAGGACAGGGGCGCAGATACGCAGTATTTT. Protein sequence: CATSKDRGADTQYF.

The chain has TRBV29-1 and TRBJ1-1, with 7 bases matching TRBD1. The CDR3 length is 14 residues. Germline loops: CDR1 SQVTM, CDR2 ANQGSEA. J lost 0 bases, V lost 5 bases, and 6 bases had no gene match. For the CDR3, the DNA is TGCAGCGTTTCTAAGGGGGCTATGAACACTGAAGCTTTCTTT. This translates into CSVSKGAMNTEAFF.

This chain uses TRBV7-2 with TRBJ1-1; 9 nucleotides line up with TRBD1. With 5 bases clipped from V and 2 bases from J, the junction kept 6 bases outside the gene matches. This CDR3 is 15 amino acids long. Germline V gene data show CDR1 as SGHTA and CDR2 as FQGNSA. Here the CDR3 reads CASSTQGASNTEAFF. CDR3 sequence (DNA): TGTGCCAGCAGCACACAGGGGGCTAGTAACACTGAAGCTTTCTTT.

This clone was seen more than once but under ten times. This sequence joins TRBV2 and TRBJ2-5, with a tentative D call TRBD1 (6 bases). V was trimmed by 8 bases and J by 0 bases, leaving 13 bases between them. Germline CDR1 and CDR2: SNHLY and FYNNEI. The length of the CDR3 is 14 residues. The chain's CDR3 is CASAGAGNQETQYF. The CDR3 DNA sequence: TGTGCCAGCGCAGGGGCAGGGAACCAAGAGACCCAGTACTTC.

This chain uses TRBV2 with TRBJ2-7; TRBD2 aligns across 14 bases. Per germline, CDR1 SNHLY and CDR2 FYNNEI. The CDR3 is 16 residues long. Trimming removed 6 bases from V and 3 bases from J; junction bases left unmatched: 7. Here the CDR3 reads CASRLAGTSGSYEQYF. The CDR3 coding sequence is TGTGCCAGCAGGCTCGCCGGGACTAGCGGGAGCTACGAGCAGTACTTC.

The sample holds a few counts of this clone. This rearrangement joins TRBV6-6 to TRBJ2-7; TRBD1 matches at 8 bases. Germline lookup yields CDR1 MNHNY and CDR2 SVGAGI (reference sequence). V was clipped by 5 bases and J by 5 bases; unmatched bases: 5. This CDR3 region has 13 residues. As DNA, the CDR3 is TGTGCCAGCAGTAAGGACAGGGTAAACGAGCAGTACTTC. Protein sequence: CASSKDRVNEQYF.

The chain employs TRBV15 and TRBJ2-3; 8 positions agree with TRBD1. The CDR3 is 13 amino acids. Unmatched junction bases numbered 2, after V lost 5 bases and J lost 4 bases. Looked up from germline, CDR1 is LNHNV and CDR2 is YYDKDF (reference sequence). Here the CDR3 reads CATSGQGPDTQYF. The CDR3, as DNA: TGTGCCACCAGCGGACAGGGACCAGATACGCAGTATTTT.

This chain connects TRBV2 to TRBJ1-4; 8 bases fit TRBD1. Germline assignment: CDR1 SNHLY and CDR2 FYNNEI. V was pared by 6 bases and J by 3 bases, with 15 bases of the junction left unmatched. The CDR3 has 18 amino acids. Written as DNA, the CDR3 is TGTGCCAGCAGGGAGGACAGGGTCAATAATGCGGCTAATGAAAAACTGTTTTTT. Amino acids: CASREDRVNNAANEKLFF.

The CDR3 region has the DNA TGTGCCAGCAGCTTTCTGGGGCAGAGCGGGGATACGCAGTATTTT. Translating it yields CASSFLGQSGDTQYF. The rearrangement uses TRBV7-3 and TRBJ2-3; tentative D call: TRBD2 (6 bases). The CDR3 totals 15 residues. The V gene lost 3 bases and the J gene lost 6 bases, with 16 bases spanning the gap. CDR1 is SGHTA, CDR2 FQGTGA, per germline.

The J gene is TRBJ2-7, the V gene TRBV4-2; 10 bases agree with TRBD1. Germline assignment: CDR1 LGHNA and CDR2 YNFKEQ. The CDR3 spans 15 residues. V shed 1 base, J shed 7 bases, and the junction held 7 bases outside the gene matches. For the CDR3, the DNA is TGTGCCAGCAGCCAAGTCGGGACAGGGGATCGGGAGCAGTACTTC. It yields the protein CASSQVGTGDREQYF.

The genes are TRBV12-1 and TRBJ1-1. TRBV12-1 is a known pseudogene. The CDR3 covers 16 residues. The chain's CDR3 is CASSFGGGRGYTEAFF. The CDR3 DNA reads as TGTGCCAGCAGCTTTGGGGGGGGGAGGGGGTACACTGAAGCTTTCTTT.

This rearrangement joins TRBV7-9 to TRBJ1-5; 7 bases align to TRBD1. Germline CDR1 and CDR2: SEHNR and FQNEAQ (reference sequence). V gave up 0 bases and J gave up 11 bases; unmatched junction bases: 13. CDR3 length: 16 amino acids. The chain's CDR3 is CASSLAGGGALGTQHF. Written as DNA, the CDR3 is TGTGCCAGCAGCTTAGCCGGAGGGGGCGCGTTAGGGACCCAGCATTTT.

The chain combines TRBV5-5 with TRBJ2-1, with 13 bases matching TRBD2. V was pared by 5 bases and J by 2 bases, with 13 bases of the junction left unmatched. The CDR3 length is 19 residues. From germline, CDR1 is SGHKS and CDR2 YYEKEE (reference sequence). The CDR3 region is CASRPLERLAGGAYNEQFF. CDR3 nucleotides: TGTGCCAGCAGACCCCTCGAACGACTAGCGGGAGGTGCCTACAATGAGCAGTTCTTC.

The chain uses TRBV28 and TRBJ2-5; no clear D gene. Trimming took 5 bases from V and 5 from J, leaving 9 bases between them. Germline lookup yields CDR1 MDHEN and CDR2 SYDVKM. The CDR3 sequence is 12 residues long. The CDR3 region is CASSPREETQYF. Here the CDR3 DNA reads TGTGCCAGCAGTCCCCGAGAGGAGACCCAGTACTTC. The whole variable domain, filled in from reference TRBV28 and TRBJ2-5, reads DVKVTQSSRYLVKRTGEKVFLECVQDMDHENMFWYRQDPGLGLRLIYFSYDVKMKEKGDIPEGYSVSREKKERFSLILESASTNQTSMYLCASSPREETQYFGPGTRLLVL.

This chain uses TRBV30 with TRBJ2-3, with 14 bases that match TRBD2. The germline V gene encodes CDR1 GTSNPN and CDR2 SVGIG (reference sequence). The V gene end was trimmed by 8 bases and the J gene end by 5 bases; junction bases not matched to a gene: 6. CDR3 size: 14 residues. The CDR3 coding sequence is TGTGCCGGCAGACTAGCGGGAGGGGGAGATACGCAGTATTTT. Its translation is CAGRLAGGGDTQYF.

The V gene is TRBV5-1, the J gene TRBJ2-5; 12 nucleotides line up with TRBD1. This CDR3 region has 16 residues. Germline V gene lookup returns CDR1 SGHRS and CDR2 YFSETQ. The ends lost 1 base at V and 6 bases at J; junction bases unmatched: 7. The CDR3 DNA follows: TGCGCCAGCAGCTTGTCAGGGACAGGGGGCGCGAAGACCCAGTACTTC. Translating gives CASSLSGTGGAKTQYF.

This clone was seen once. The chain combines TRBV2 with TRBJ2-5; 9 bases map to TRBD2. There are 12 residues in the CDR3. The V and J ends lost 8 bases and 5 bases, in that order; junction bases with no gene match: 3. Germline assignment: CDR1 SNHLY and CDR2 FYNNEI. The chain's CDR3 is CASGLARETQYF. Here the CDR3 DNA reads TGTGCCAGCGGACTAGCGAGGGAGACCCAGTACTTC.

The V and J genes are TRBV28 and TRBJ2-5, with D possibly TRBD1 on 6 matching bases. Between the trimmed V and J ends, which lost 2 bases and 5 bases, there was a span of 18 bases. The CDR3 has 16 amino acids. Germline assignment: CDR1 MDHEN and CDR2 SYDVKM. The CDR3: CASSLGQTGGAETQYF. In DNA form, the CDR3 reads TGTGCCAGCAGTTTAGGTCAGACAGGAGGCGCGGAGACCCAGTACTTC.